A selection of T cell receptor beta chains follows, all from one sample in a study of OX40 agonist ivuxolimab in advanced cancers. Method: immunoSEQ multiplex PCR; TCRdb's copy keeps in-frame clones and lacks some. Of 70,000 to 95,000 clones in the sample, 85% to 90% were seen once. Here the sequenced sample was CD4+ or CD8+ T cells sorted from blood, taken in a trial of the OX40 agonist ivuxolimab. These TCRs come from an adult with an advanced solid tumor such as melanoma, head and neck, liver or kidney cancer. The CDR3 runs from the conserved cysteine through the conserved F or W. The D gene is left open where the match is weak. The listing skips clone size in some rows; elsewhere it reads once, few, many or a size class.

abundance	v_gene	j_gene	d_gene	CDR3aa	CDR3nt
.	TRBV7-9	TRBJ2-7	TRBD2	CASNAGGEQYF	TGTGCCAGCAATGCGGGGGGCGAGCAGTACTTC
.	TRBV7-3	TRBJ2-1	.	CASSASMGIYNEQFF	TGTGCCAGCAGCGCCAGCATGGGGATTTACAATGAGCAGTTCTTC
.	TRBV5-1	TRBJ2-3	TRBD2	CASSLQALTSSDTQYF	TGCGCCAGCAGCCTACAAGCCTTGACTAGCTCGGATACGCAGTATTTT
few	TRBV5-1	TRBJ1-1	.	CASSLAEAGTEAFF	TGCGCCAGCAGCTTGGCCGAGGCAGGAACTGAAGCTTTCTTT
.	TRBV21-1	TRBJ2-1	.	CASSKVGYCNEQFF	TGTGCCAGCAGCAAAGTGGGCTATTGCAATGAGCAGTTCTTC
.	TRBV29-1	TRBJ1-1	.	CSVEIRNTEAFF	TGCAGCGTTGAGATTCGAAACACTGAAGCTTTCTTT
.	TRBV21-1	TRBJ2-1	.	CASTYAKGFSYNEQFF	TGTGCCAGCACCTACGCTAAGGGTTTCTCTTACAATGAGCAGTTCTTC
.	TRBV6-5	TRBJ1-1	.	CASSYSGVKTEAFF	TGTGCCAGCAGTTACTCGGGGGTAAAGACTGAAGCTTTCTTT
.	TRBV11-3	TRBJ2-7	TRBD2	CASSPTGGSYEQYF	TGTGCCAGCAGCCCTACCGGGGGGTCCTACGAGCAGTACTTC
.	TRBV7-8	TRBJ2-3	TRBD1	CASSRRDRGSDTQYF	TGTGCCAGCAGCCGCCGGGACAGGGGTTCAGATACGCAGTATTTT
.	TRBV6-6	TRBJ2-7	.	CASSYDAYEQYF	TGTGCCAGCAGTTACGACGCTTACGAGCAGTACTTC
.	TRBV7-2	TRBJ1-3	TRBD1	CASSLGQGGFSGNTIYF	TGTGCCAGCAGCTTAGGACAGGGAGGTTTCTCTGGAAACACCATATATTTT
.	TRBV27	TRBJ2-7	.	CASSPAYEQYF	TGTGCCAGCAGTCCTGCCTACGAGCAGTACTTC
once	TRBV5-4	TRBJ1-3	.	CASSLSSGNTIYF	TGTGCCAGCAGCTTGAGTTCTGGAAACACCATATATTTT
.	TRBV5-1	TRBJ1-5	.	CASSLVGGATGNQPQHF	TGCGCCAGCAGCTTGGTGGGGGGCGCGACGGGCAATCAGCCCCAGCATTTT
.	TRBV28	TRBJ1-4	.	CASISRSPTNEKLFF	TGTGCCAGCATTTCACGGAGCCCAACTAATGAAAAACTGTTTTTT
.	TRBV6-6	TRBJ1-2	TRBD1	CASSTGGYGYTF	TGTGCCAGCTCAACAGGGGGCTATGGCTACACCTTC
.	TRBV2	TRBJ2-1	.	CASSESRAEQFF	TGTGCCAGCAGTGAATCTCGGGCTGAGCAGTTCTTC
.	TRBV27	TRBJ1-4	.	CAKADVKRGQKNEKLFF	TGTGCCAAAGCGGATGTAAAAAGAGGACAGAAGAATGAAAAACTGTTTTTT
.	TRBV6-1	TRBJ1-2	.	CASSAGHPNYGYTF	TGTGCCAGCAGTGCGGGACATCCAAACTATGGCTACACCTTC
once	TRBV12-5	TRBJ2-5	TRBD2	CASATLAGGRETQYF	TGTGCTAGCGCCACTCTAGCGGGGGGGAGAGAGACCCAGTACTTC
.	TRBV4-2	TRBJ2-1	TRBD2	CASSQVGASGSSYNEQFF	TGTGCCAGCAGCCAAGTCGGGGCTAGCGGGAGTTCCTACAATGAGCAGTTCTTC
.	TRBV11-2	TRBJ2-5	.	CASSPARETQYF	TGTGCCAGCAGCCCCGCCAGAGAGACCCAGTACTTC
.	TRBV7-9	TRBJ1-1	TRBD1	CASSPPRDRPTEAFF	TGTGCCAGCAGCCCTCCCCGGGACAGGCCCACTGAAGCTTTCTTT
once	TRBV6-5	TRBJ1-1	.	CASSYSGEGAEAFF	TGTGCCAGCAGTTACTCAGGGGAGGGCGCTGAAGCTTTCTTT
.	TRBV5-4	TRBJ2-7	.	CASSSDYRSYEQYF	TGTGCCAGCAGCTCCGACTACCGCTCCTACGAGCAGTACTTC
.	TRBV11-1	TRBJ2-3	.	CASSLVRLGFTDTQYF	TGTGCCAGCAGCTTAGTCAGACTAGGGTTCACAGATACGCAGTATTTT
.	TRBV19	TRBJ2-3	TRBD1	CASRDRDRWGIGTQYF	TGTGCCAGTCGCGACCGGGACAGGTGGGGTATAGGTACGCAGTATTTT
once	TRBV7-2	TRBJ2-5	TRBD2	CASSLDSGGVETQYF	TGTGCCAGCAGCTTAGATAGCGGGGGGGTGGAGACCCAGTACTTC
once	TRBV5-1	TRBJ1-2	.	CASSLGDYGYTF	TGCGCCAGCAGCTTAGGGGACTATGGCTACACCTTC
once	TRBV10-3	TRBJ1-2	.	CAISEGRENYGYTF	TGTGCCATCAGTGAGGGCAGGGAAAACTATGGCTACACCTTC
.	TRBV5-4	TRBJ2-3	.	CASSLDRADTQYF	TGTGCCAGCAGCTTGGATCGTGCCGATACGCAGTATTTT
.	TRBV28	TRBJ1-5	.	CASSFAGYGQPQHF	TGTGCCAGCAGTTTTGCAGGATATGGTCAGCCCCAGCATTTT
.	TRBV7-3	TRBJ2-3	.	CASSLGRADTQYF	TGTGCCAGCAGCTTGGGCAGGGCTGATACGCAGTATTTT
.	TRBV10-3	TRBJ2-7	TRBD1	CAIRQGREQYF	TGTGCCATCAGACAGGGGCGCGAGCAGTACTTC